Detailed here is one T cell receptor (beta chain). The entry originates in a study of blood T cell repertoires in COVID-19. Study-level information: PBMCs, B-cell-depleted T cells, or T cells provided the cDNA or gDNA that made up the material.

Data came from immunoSEQ multiplex PCR; TCRdb stores just in-frame clones and leaves some out. The sample includes a few hundred thousand clones, about 80% of them seen just once. Cohorts were determined from participant-reported clinical history. V was cut by 3 bases and J by 6 bases, with 15 bases left in between. This CDR3 is 15 amino acids long. Germline V lookup: CDR1 LNHDA, CDR2 SQIVND (reference sequence). The genes are TRBV19 and TRBJ1-5; no firm D call. Input material: PBMCs or T cells enriched from blood (not recorded which). This receptor was obtained from a man under 40 with acute COVID-19. The CDR3 DNA sequence: TGTGCCAGTAGTATTCACGAGGGATTGAGTCAGCCCCAGCATTTT. Its translation: CASSIHEGLSQPQHF.